These T cell receptor beta chains were read from a single sample in a study of blood T cell repertoires in COVID-19. The protocol was immunoSEQ multiplex PCR, while the TCRdb copy is restricted to in-frame clones and leaves out a portion. The sample lists 60,000 to 70,000 clones; roughly 76% were seen once. Sequencing was carried out using peripheral blood. These receptors all stem from a woman older than 75 with acute or convalescent COVID-19. CDR3s include the opening cysteine and the closing phenylalanine or tryptophan. The order of the fields is D gene, V gene, clone size, J gene, CDR3 DNA, CDR3 protein. D genes are given only for firm matches. Size values are once, few and many counts, or a class for expanded clones, and some rows have none.

.	TRBV7-8	.	TRBJ2-1	TGTGCCAGCAGCTTAGCCCCCGGTCGCTTGAATGAGCAGTTCTTC	CASSLAPGRLNEQFF
.	TRBV5-5	.	TRBJ2-2	TGTGCCAGCAGCCCCTTTACCGGGGAGCTGTTTTTT	CASSPFTGELFF
.	TRBV7-2	.	TRBJ2-7	TGTGCCAGCCACACCGGTAGCGAGACCTACGAGCAGTACTTC	CASHTGSETYEQYF
.	TRBV7-2	few	TRBJ2-7	TGTGCCAGCAGCTTAGGCTCGTACGCGTCCTACGAGCAGTACTTC	CASSLGSYASYEQYF
TRBD1	TRBV6-2/TRBV6-3	few	TRBJ2-7	TGTGCCAGCACTTACCCGGGACAGGGGACCTACGAGCAGTACTTC	CASTYPGQGTYEQYF
.	TRBV5-5	once	TRBJ2-7	TGTGCCAGCAGCTTGAGTGTTAGCGGAGCCTACGAGCAGTACTTC	CASSLSVSGAYEQYF
.	TRBV5-1	.	TRBJ2-1	TGCGCCAGCAGCGACCCCGAGACTAGTGGTGAGCAGTTCTTC	CASSDPETSGEQFF
TRBD1	TRBV2	.	TRBJ1-2	TGTGCCAGCAGCTCCCGACAGGGGGCTAACTATGGCTACACCTTC	CASSSRQGANYGYTF
.	TRBV4-3	.	TRBJ2-3	TGCGCCAGCAGCCAAGATCTAGCGTCTAGCACAGATACGCAGTATTTT	CASSQDLASSTDTQYF
TRBD1	TRBV6-5	.	TRBJ1-1	TGTGCCAGCAGAAAGGACAGGGGGAACACTGAAGCTTTCTTT	CASRKDRGNTEAFF
.	TRBV29-1	.	TRBJ2-3	TGCAGCGTTGCCCTAATTGATACGCAGTATTTT	CSVALIDTQYF
TRBD1	TRBV30	.	TRBJ2-2	TGTGCCTGGACCCCGAGGGGGCGTGGGGTCGCCGGGGAGCTGTTTTTT	CAWTPRGRGVAGELFF
.	TRBV28	.	TRBJ1-6	TGTGCCAGCAGTTCCGCTCTGTGGCCCGATAATTCACCCCTCCACTTT	CASSSALWPDNSPLHF
TRBD1	TRBV30	.	TRBJ2-5	TGTGCCTGGCAAGGGACAGTGCGATCTGAGACCCAGTACTTC	CAWQGTVRSETQYF
.	TRBV6-6	.	TRBJ1-2	TGTGCCAGCAGACAAGACGGCAGGGAGGACTATGGCTACACCTTC	CASRQDGREDYGYTF
TRBD2	TRBV28	few	TRBJ2-1	TGTGCCAGCAGTGTCGTAGCGGGATTATACAATGAGCAGTTCTTC	CASSVVAGLYNEQFF
.	TRBV21-1	once	TRBJ1-2	TGTGCCAGCAGCAACCGAGGGTTTAACTATGGCTACACCTTC	CASSNRGFNYGYTF
.	TRBV10-3	.	TRBJ1-6	TGTGCCATCAGACGGGGGGACGACTCACCCCTCCACTTT	CAIRRGDDSPLHF
.	TRBV3-1/TRBV3-2	.	TRBJ1-2	TGTGCCAGCAGCCGACAAGCGGGGCACTATGGCTACACCTTC	CASSRQAGHYGYTF
TRBD1	TRBV27	once	TRBJ1-1	TGTGCCAGCAGTGGAACAGGGGGTAAGAGGTCTGAAGCTTTCTTT	CASSGTGGKRSEAFF
TRBD2	TRBV7-3	.	TRBJ2-7	TGTGCCAGCAGCCCGGGACTAGCGGTCTACGAGCAGTACTTC	CASSPGLAVYEQYF
.	TRBV7-9	few	TRBJ2-7	TGTGCCAGCAACTTAGACAGCACCTACGAGCAGTACTTC	CASNLDSTYEQYF
TRBD1	TRBV4-1	.	TRBJ1-6	TGCGCCAGCAGAAATCCGGGACAGAGCTCCTATAATTCACCCCTCCACTTT	CASRNPGQSSYNSPLHF
TRBD1	TRBV3-1/TRBV3-2	.	TRBJ2-6	TGTGCCAGCAGCCAAGATCCCCGACAGGGGGCGACTGGGGCCAACGTCCTGACTTTC	CASSQDPRQGATGANVLTF
.	TRBV4-1	.	TRBJ1-2	TGCGCCAGCAGCCAAGCCGAAGGACTCGATTACACCTTC	CASSQAEGLDYTF
TRBD2	TRBV24-1	.	TRBJ2-1	TGTGCCACCAGTACTAGCGGGGCCTCTCCCCCCTACAATGAGCAGTTCTTC	CATSTSGASPPYNEQFF
TRBD1	TRBV7-2	.	TRBJ1-2	TGTGCCAGCAGCACCCGGGACAGTGGCTATGGCTACACCTTC	CASSTRDSGYGYTF
.	TRBV20-1	.	TRBJ1-4	TGCAGTGCTAGTGTGCGTGATGAAAAACTGTTTTTT	CSASVRDEKLFF
.	TRBV2	.	TRBJ2-1	TGTGCCAGCGGGAGGAGGGGTATGTACAATGAGCAGTTCTTC	CASGRRGMYNEQFF
TRBD1	TRBV6-5	.	TRBJ1-5	TGTGCCAGCAGTTTATTACAGGGGGCCATTTCCCAGCCCCAGCATTTT	CASSLLQGAISQPQHF
.	TRBV5-1	.	TRBJ1-4	TGCGCCAGCAGCTTAAGGGGAGGGAATGAAAAACTGTTTTTT	CASSLRGGNEKLFF
.	TRBV2	many	TRBJ1-2	TGTGCCAGCAGCCGGGAGGGTGGCTACACCTTC	CASSREGGYTF
TRBD2	TRBV4-1	few	TRBJ2-1	TGCGCCAGCACTACACGTGATGGTAGCGGGGATGAGCAGTTCTTC	CASTTRDGSGDEQFF
.	TRBV4-1	.	TRBJ2-3	TGCGCCAGCAGCCAAGGACTGACAGATACGCAGTATTTT	CASSQGLTDTQYF
TRBD1	TRBV4-2	.	TRBJ1-2	TGTGCCAGCAGCCAGGGCCGGGACAGGGAAGTCTATGGCTACACCTTC	CASSQGRDREVYGYTF
.	TRBV7-2	once	TRBJ1-1	TGTGCCAGCAGCCGGACAGCCGTCCAAGCTTTCTTT	CASSRTAVQAFF
.	TRBV6-5	many	TRBJ2-5	TGTGCCAGCAGTTTCCAGGCGGGGGAGACCCAGTACTTC	CASSFQAGETQYF
TRBD2	TRBV15	.	TRBJ2-2	TGTGCCACCAGTCCATGGCGTAGCGGGAAGACCGGGGAGCTGTTTTTT	CATSPWRSGKTGELFF
.	TRBV7-9	.	TRBJ1-1	TGTGCCAGCAGCTACCCAGGTGAGACTGAAGCTTTCTTT	CASSYPGETEAFF
TRBD2	TRBV28	.	TRBJ2-3	TGTGCCAGCAGTTTCGGCGGGAGTGATACGCAGTATTTT	CASSFGGSDTQYF
.	TRBV28	.	TRBJ1-1	TGTGCCAGCGCCCCAGGAGACAGAAAAAACACTGAAGCTTTCTTT	CASAPGDRKNTEAFF